Presented here are 4 T cell receptor beta chains from one specimen sequenced in a study of chemoradiotherapy in HPV16-positive cancers. Produced via immunoSEQ multiplex PCR; TCRdb's table is partial and in-frame only. The sample has 53,000 or so clones; roughly 90% are singletons. The specimen comprised blood, sampled from a patient who underwent chemoradiotherapy. These receptors came from a human donor with HPV-associated anogenital cancer.

This chain joins TRBV7-2 and TRBJ2-3, with no clear D. Germline V gene lookup returns CDR1 SGHTA and CDR2 FQGNSA. The CDR3 is 12 residues long. The V and J ends lost 6 bases and 5 bases respectively, with 9 bases between them. The CDR3 DNA is TGTGCCAGCAGATCCTACGGAGATACGCAGTATTTT. Translated: CASRSYGDTQYF.

This clone is a singleton in its sample. CDR3 residues: CASSWGQTRNEKLFF. The CDR3 nucleotides are TGTGCCAGCAGTTGGGGACAGACACGTAATGAAAAACTGTTTTTT. V is TRBV27 and J is TRBJ1-4; 7 bases map to TRBD1. Germline CDR1 MNHEY, CDR2 SMNVEV (reference sequence). Unmatched junction bases numbered 6, after V lost 4 bases and J lost 4 bases. The CDR3 has 15 amino acids.

This rearrangement joins TRBV4-3 to TRBJ1-1; 7 bases line up with TRBD1. Germline assignment: CDR1 LGHNA and CDR2 YSLEER. V was pared by 4 bases and J by 7 bases, with 6 bases of the junction left unmatched. The CDR3 has 13 amino acids. Here the CDR3 DNA reads TGCGCCAGCAGCCCCCAGGGGGGGTTTGAAGCTTTCTTT. Translated, it gives CASSPQGGFEAFF.

This chain joins TRBV5-6 and TRBJ2-3; D unclear. The germline V gene encodes CDR1 SGHDT and CDR2 YYEEEE. Trimming took 0 bases from V and 0 from J, leaving 8 bases between them. The CDR3 is 15 residues long. The CDR3 reads CASSLGPSSTDTQYF. Written as DNA, the CDR3 is TGTGCCAGCAGCTTGGGTCCGTCTAGCACAGATACGCAGTATTTT.